Shown below are 12 T cell receptor beta chains from a single sample sequenced in a study of T cell responses to AZD1222 COVID-19 vaccine. Data came from immunoSEQ multiplex PCR; TCRdb stores just in-frame clones and leaves some out. Among some 140,000 clones listed, roughly nine tenths were seen once. This material consisted of peripheral blood, taken on day 0 of AZD1222 vaccination. The receptors come from an adult in good health.

This clone was seen once. DNA for the CDR3: TGCGCCAGCAGCTCAACAGGGAATGGGAACACTGAAGCTTTCTTT. Its protein is CASSSTGNGNTEAFF. The genes are TRBV5-1 and TRBJ1-1, with a possible D match to TRBD1 (6 bases). Trimming stripped 3 bases from V and 1 base from J, with 13 bases between. The CDR3 sequence is 15 residues long. In germline, CDR1 is SGHRS, CDR2 YFSETQ.

Points on this clone: Sequence at one end of the junction differs from germline and may be a read error. The CDR3 protein is CASGPADRVQPF. For the CDR3, the DNA is TGCGCCAGCGGACCCGCGGACAGGGTTCAACCTTTT. The chain links TRBV5-1 to TRBJ1-1; 8 positions agree with TRBD1. This CDR3 spans 12 amino acids. Germline lookup yields CDR1 SGHRS and CDR2 YFSETQ.

The chain links TRBV27 to TRBJ2-6; no reliable D call. The CDR3 has 16 residues. Per the germline V gene, CDR1 is MNHEY and CDR2 is SMNVEV (reference sequence). V lost 3 bases, J lost 0 bases, and 9 bases lay in between. The CDR3 coding sequence is TGTGCCAGCAGTTTCGGGCAGCTCTCTGGGGCCAACGTCCTGACTTTC. Its protein is CASSFGQLSGANVLTF. Drawing the rest from reference TRBV27 and TRBJ2-6, the complete variable domain is EAQVTQNPRYLITVTGKKLTVTCSQNMNHEYMSWYRQDPGLGLRQIYYSMNVEVTDKGDVPEGYKVSRKEKRNFPLILESPSPNQTSLYFCASSFGQLSGANVLTFGAGSRLTVL.

The rearrangement links TRBV29-1 to TRBJ1-4; TRBD1 aligns across 7 bases. Unmatched junction bases numbered 5, after V lost 1 base and J lost 0 bases. The CDR3 runs 16 residues. CDR1 and CDR2 (germline): SQVTM, ANQGSEA. The CDR3 nucleotides read TGCAGCGTTGAAGTAAAGGGGGCCTCAACTAATGAAAAACTGTTTTTT. Translated, it gives CSVEVKGASTNEKLFF.

V and J are TRBV7-2 and TRBJ1-4, with 9 bases aligning to TRBD1. The length of the CDR3 is 16 residues. V shed 5 bases, J shed 10 bases, and the junction held 14 bases outside the gene matches. CDR1 is SGHTA, CDR2 FQGNSA, per germline. The CDR3 bases are TGTGCCAGCAGCGCTCCTCCGGGACAGGGTCCTGGAAAACTGTTTTTT. The encoded protein is CASSAPPGQGPGKLFF. The full variable domain, in which reference TRBV7-2 and TRBJ1-4 provide the parts outside the CDR3, is GAGVSQSPSNKVTEKGKDVELRCDPISGHTALYWYRQSLGQGLEFLIYFQGNSAPDKSGLPSDRFSAERTGGSVSTLTIQRTQQEDSAVYLCASSAPPGQGPGKLFFGSGTQLSVL.

V is TRBV29-1 and J is TRBJ1-4; TRBD1 matches 7 bases. The CDR3 runs to 14 residues. Germline-derived CDR1 and CDR2 are SQVTM and ANQGSEA. V was pared by 4 bases and J by 4 bases, with 6 bases of the junction left unmatched. The CDR3 DNA sequence: TGCAGCGTTGCCCCGGGACAGCTTAATGAAAAACTGTTTTTT. Amino acid sequence: CSVAPGQLNEKLFF.

The CDR3 coding sequence is TGTGCCAGTAGTATGGCCGACAGGGGATCCTATAATTCACCCCTCCACTTT. It codes for CASSMADRGSYNSPLHF. The chain employs TRBV19 and TRBJ1-6, with TRBD1 identical over 8 bases. The CDR3 extends over 17 amino acids. Germline V gene lookup returns CDR1 LNHDA and CDR2 SQIVND (reference sequence). J lost 1 base, V lost 3 bases, and 5 bases had no gene match.

The rearrangement links TRBV6-5 to TRBJ2-7, with D perhaps TRBD1 (5 bases). Germline CDR1 and CDR2: MNHEY and SVGAGI. CDR3 length: 14 amino acids. Trimming pared 4 bases from V and 0 bases from J, leaving 10 bases between. CDR3 sequence (DNA): TGTGCCAGCAGTTCGACAGCCAGCTCCTACGAGCAGTACTTC. Amino acid sequence: CASSSTASSYEQYF.

Only a few counts were recorded for this clone. The chain uses TRBV3-1 (or the pseudogene TRBV3-2) and TRBJ2-2; 13 bases fit TRBD2. CDR1 is LGHDT and CDR2 is YNNKEL in the germline V gene (reference sequence). V was pared by 8 bases and J by 6 bases, with 3 bases of the junction left unmatched. CDR3 length: 14 amino acids. The CDR3 DNA sequence: TGTGCCAGCGAACTAGCGGGGGGGCCCGGGGAGCTGTTTTTT. This translates into CASELAGGPGELFF.

The chain has TRBV5-4 and TRBJ2-3, with 10 bases lining up with TRBD1. CDR3 length: 16 amino acids. J was trimmed by 2 bases and V by 4 bases; bases with no gene match: 7. Germline lookup yields CDR1 SGHNT and CDR2 YYREEE (reference sequence). The CDR3 spells CASSEGQGGPTDTQYF. As DNA, the CDR3 is TGTGCCAGCAGCGAAGGACAGGGGGGACCCACAGATACGCAGTATTTT.

This clone was found a few times. The V call is TRBV3-1 (or the pseudogene TRBV3-2), the J call TRBJ1-3, with D unresolved. V was shortened by 3 bases and J by 3 bases, with 6 bases between the two germline ends. In germline, CDR1 is LGHDT, CDR2 YNNKEL (reference sequence). This CDR3 is built from 13 residues. CDR3 coding DNA: TGTGCCAGCAGCCAGTCCGATGGAAACACCATATATTTT. Residues: CASSQSDGNTIYF.

The V and J genes are TRBV6-2 or TRBV6-3 and TRBJ2-4; tentatively, D is TRBD1 (6 bases). Germline V gives CDR1 MNHEY, CDR2 SVGEGT. The V and J ends lost 6 bases and 0 bases respectively, with 24 bases between them. This CDR3 has 19 residues. CDR3 protein: CASSIPVRGAQLAKNIQYF. The CDR3 region has the DNA TGTGCCAGCAGCATCCCCGTCAGGGGTGCCCAACTAGCCAAAAACATTCAGTACTTC.